These 29 T cell receptor beta chains came from one sample sequenced in a study of blood T cell repertoires in COVID-19. Using immunoSEQ multiplex PCR, the repertoire was profiled, and TCRdb retains in-frame clones only, with some absent. This table has under 300,000 clones, approximately 87% appearing once. The specimen was peripheral blood. These receptors all come from a man aged 55 to 69 with acute or convalescent COVID-19.

The V and J genes are TRBV28 and TRBJ1-3, with a possible D match to TRBD1 (5 bases). The CDR3 runs to 18 residues. With 4 bases removed from V and 0 bases from J, the gap between germline ends came to 19 bases. Germline lookup yields CDR1 MDHEN and CDR2 SYDVKM. The CDR3 region is CASSYPDRFSPSGNTIYF. The CDR3 nucleotides read TGTGCCAGCAGTTACCCAGACAGATTTTCACCCTCTGGAAACACCATATATTTT.

This chain links TRBV13 with TRBJ2-3, with TRBD1 matching 11 bases. The CDR3 runs 15 residues. J was trimmed by 6 bases and V by 5 bases; bases with no gene match: 7. Looked up from germline, CDR1 is PRHDT and CDR2 is FYEKMQ (reference sequence). This CDR3 is CASSPPDRGLDTQYF. The DNA of the CDR3 is TGTGCCAGCAGCCCCCCGGACAGGGGGCTTGATACGCAGTATTTT.

The V call is TRBV6-5, the J call TRBJ2-1; TRBD1 might be the D (6 bases). The CDR3 totals 14 residues. Trimming pared 6 bases from V and 0 bases from J, leaving 9 bases between. Germline values: CDR1 MNHEY, CDR2 SVGAGI. In DNA, the CDR3 is TGTGCCAGCAGAATCAGGGGCTCCTACAATGAGCAGTTCTTC. Protein product: CASRIRGSYNEQFF.

The genes are TRBV5-4 and TRBJ2-7; D gene uncertain. The CDR3 length is 13 residues. The V gene's germline CDR1 is SGHNT and CDR2 YYREEE (reference sequence). The germline V and J ends were trimmed by 0 bases and 1 base, with 5 bases remaining between them. The CDR3 reads CASSLGSSYEQYF. The CDR3 coding sequence is TGTGCCAGCAGCTTGGGTTCGTCCTACGAGCAGTACTTC.

V and J are TRBV7-3 and TRBJ1-1; TRBD1 might be the D (5 bases). Trimming took off 1 base at V and 7 bases at J, with 10 bases between the two ends. Per the germline V gene, CDR1 is SGHTA and CDR2 is FQGTGA. The length of the CDR3 is 13 residues. This CDR3 is CASSLKRDGEAFF. The CDR3, as DNA: TGTGCCAGCAGCTTAAAGCGGGACGGTGAAGCTTTCTTT.

The rearrangement joins TRBV12-3 or TRBV12-4 to TRBJ1-1, with unresolved D. This CDR3 contains 13 residues. Trimming cost V 6 bases and J 1 base, with 9 bases left between them. This chain's CDR3 is CASSLTKNTEAFF. DNA of the CDR3: TGTGCCAGCAGCTTGACAAAGAACACTGAAGCTTTCTTT.

This rearrangement joins TRBV4-3 to TRBJ1-6, with TRBD1 matching 8 bases. Germline V gives CDR1 LGHNA, CDR2 YSLEER. This CDR3 is 17 amino acids long. V dropped 4 bases and J dropped 9; count of bases not matched to a gene: 14. The CDR3 DNA follows: TGCGCCAGCAGCCGGTCGGCCCGGGGCAGGGGGCTTTCACCCCTCCACTTT. This sequence encodes CASSRSARGRGLSPLHF.

The chain recombines TRBV10-2 with TRBJ1-4; 12 nucleotides line up with TRBD1. The J segment lost 7 bases and the V segment lost 3 bases, leaving 6 bases of the junction unmatched. This CDR3 is built from 16 residues. Germline V gene data show CDR1 as WSHSY and CDR2 as SAAADI. The CDR3 loop is CASSDRGTGGIEKLFF. Written as DNA, the CDR3 is TGCGCCAGCAGTGATAGAGGGACAGGGGGCATTGAAAAACTGTTTTTT.

The chain couples TRBV7-3 to TRBJ1-1; no clear D. The V gene's germline CDR1 is SGHTA and CDR2 FQGTGA. V was clipped by 2 bases and J by 0 bases, with 10 bases between them. The CDR3 totals 15 residues. CDR3 amino acids: CASSLYTQLNTEAFF. In nucleotides, the CDR3 is TGTGCCAGCAGCTTATATACACAGCTGAACACTGAAGCTTTCTTT.

This clone has a single count. Other DNA sequences in this specimen translate into the identical CDR3. This sequence joins TRBV5-1 and TRBJ2-7, with 7 positions matching TRBD1. The germline V gene has CDR1 SGHRS and CDR2 YFSETQ. The length of the CDR3 is 15 residues. The junction had 4 bases not matched to a gene; V was cut back by 0 bases and J by 1 base. CDR3 sequence: CASSLEGDSSYEQYF. The CDR3 DNA reads TGCGCCAGCAGCTTGGAGGGGGACAGTTCCTACGAGCAGTACTTC.

J is TRBJ2-1 and V is TRBV6-5; 11 bases line up with TRBD2. This CDR3 spans 15 amino acids. Germline CDR1 reads MNHEY; CDR2 reads SVGAGI. J gave up 4 bases and V 5 bases, and 4 bases lay outside the gene matches. DNA of the CDR3: TGTGCCAGCAGTATACTAGCGGGAGAGTACAATGAGCAGTTCTTC. As protein: CASSILAGEYNEQFF.

This clone was observed a single time. The rearrangement links TRBV20-1 to TRBJ1-2; unclear D gene. The V end lost 4 bases, the J end lost 0 bases, and 3 bases lay between the germline ends. The CDR3 spans 11 residues. CDR1 is DFQATT and CDR2 is SNEGSKA in the germline V gene (reference sequence). CDR3 residues: CSATPNYGYTF. CDR3 DNA: TGCAGTGCTACTCCTAACTATGGCTACACCTTC.

The rearrangement uses TRBV3-1 (or the pseudogene TRBV3-2) and TRBJ2-6; 8 bases are a match to TRBD1. The V segment lost 4 bases and the J segment 0 bases; nucleotides outside the gene matches: 14. Per the germline V gene, CDR1 is LGHDT and CDR2 is YNNKEL (reference sequence). The CDR3 totals 20 residues. CDR3 coding DNA: TGTGCCAGCAGCCGGACTCAACCGGGACAGGCCAGCTCTGGGGCCAACGTCCTGACTTTC. It specifies CASSRTQPGQASSGANVLTF.

J is TRBJ2-2 and V is TRBV18, with TRBD1 identical over 10 bases. The CDR3 length is 16 residues. J lost 3 bases, V lost 3 bases, and 4 bases had no gene match. The germline CDR1 and CDR2 sequences are KGHSH and LQKENI. The CDR3 DNA is TGTGCCAGCTCACCTTCCGGGACAGGGGACACCGGGGAGCTGTTTTTT. Encoded protein: CASSPSGTGDTGELFF.

Comment on this clone: Germline and junction disagree at one end, which may indicate a read error. This chain links TRBV7-2 with TRBJ2-1; tentatively, D is TRBD2 (7 bases). Germline CDR1 and CDR2: SGHTA and FQGNSA. The length of the CDR3 is 14 residues. DNA for the CDR3: TGTGCCAGCAGCTTAGGACCGCCGGGGGGCCAAGAGGTCTTC. This encodes CASSLGPPGGQEVF.

The chain carries TRBV27 and TRBJ1-1; 9 nucleotides match TRBD1. V lost 5 bases to trimming and J lost 9 bases; unmatched junction nucleotides: 10. The CDR3 is 14 amino acids. CDR1 MNHEY and CDR2 SMNVEV come from the germline V gene (reference sequence). The CDR3 region is CASSQRTGATKAFF. The CDR3 bases are TGTGCCAGCAGTCAGAGGACAGGGGCGACGAAAGCTTTCTTT.

The chain is built from TRBV5-6 and TRBJ2-6; 9 nucleotides line up with TRBD1. V shed 4 bases and J 0 bases; nucleotides not matched to a gene: 11. In germline, CDR1 is SGHDT, CDR2 YYEEEE. CDR3 length: 19 amino acids. The CDR3 reads CASSGKPGTGNSGANVLTF. CDR3 nucleotides: TGTGCCAGCAGCGGGAAGCCCGGGACAGGGAACTCTGGGGCCAACGTCCTGACTTTC. Full variable domain (missing parts from reference TRBV5-6 and TRBJ2-6): DAGVTQSPTHLIKTRGQQVTLRCSPKSGHDTVSWYQQALGQGPQFIFQYYEEEERQRGNFPDRFSGHQFPNYSSELNVNALLLGDSALYLCASSGKPGTGNSGANVLTFGAGSRLTVL.

The CDR3 spells CASSLDLGSSGNTIYF. DNA for the CDR3: TGTGCCAGCAGCTTAGATCTGGGGAGCTCTGGAAACACCATATATTTT. J is TRBJ1-3 and V is TRBV11-3; D unclear. This CDR3 is built from 16 residues. Trimming removed 0 bases from V and 0 bases from J, with 9 bases in between. Looked up from germline, CDR1 is SGHNT and CDR2 is YENEEA.

The chain links TRBV2 to TRBJ2-7, with 9 bases matching TRBD2. This CDR3 comprises 16 residues. J was trimmed by 0 bases and V by 3 bases; bases with no gene match: 6. Per germline, CDR1 SNHLY and CDR2 FYNNEI. The CDR3 sequence: CASSEAGGQSSYEQYF. CDR3 DNA: TGTGCCAGCAGTGAGGCGGGGGGGCAGAGCTCCTACGAGCAGTACTTC.

The chain uses TRBV19 and TRBJ2-3, with TRBD2 identical over 8 bases. CDR1 is LNHDA, CDR2 SQIVND, per germline (reference sequence). The CDR3 covers 16 residues. The V and J ends lost 8 bases and 0 bases, in that order; junction bases with no gene match: 10. CDR3 in DNA: TGTGCCAGTGCTCGACTAGCGAGACCTAGCACAGATACGCAGTATTTT. Translating gives CASARLARPSTDTQYF. Using reference TRBV19 and TRBJ2-3 for the parts outside the CDR3, the full variable domain is DGGITQSPKYLFRKEGQNVTLSCEQNLNHDAMYWYRQDPGQGLRLIYYSQIVNDFQKGDIAEGYSVSREKKESFPLTVTSAQKNPTAFYLCASARLARPSTDTQYFGPGTRLTVL.

This sequence joins TRBV6-5 and TRBJ2-5; 9 bases map to TRBD2. V lost 6 bases to trimming and J lost 5 bases; unmatched junction nucleotides: 7. The germline V gene has CDR1 MNHEY and CDR2 SVGAGI. The CDR3 has 14 amino acids. CDR3 in amino acids: CASSLTGLAETQYF. In nucleotides, the CDR3 is TGTGCCAGCAGCCTAACCGGACTAGCGGAGACCCAGTACTTC.

Written as DNA, the CDR3 is TGTGCCAGCAGCCGGGGTGGGCGTCTCGATGGCTACACCTTC. Its protein product is CASSRGGRLDGYTF. The chain recombines TRBV27 with TRBJ1-2, with no clear D. Germline V gene sequence: CDR1 MNHEY, CDR2 SMNVEV (reference sequence). The V gene lost 6 bases and the J gene lost 6 bases, with 17 bases spanning the gap. This CDR3 spans 14 amino acids.

This sequence joins TRBV2 and TRBJ1-5, with 7 bases that match TRBD1. V trimming: 7 bases; J trimming: 0 bases; junction bases outside the gene matches: 6. The CDR3 runs 15 residues. From germline, CDR1 is SNHLY and CDR2 FYNNEI. The CDR3 nucleotides are TGTGCCAGCAAGTTACAGGGGTATAGCAATCAGCCCCAGCATTTT. Translated, it gives CASKLQGYSNQPQHF.

V usage is TRBV10-3 and J usage is TRBJ2-6, with D possibly matching TRBD2 (6 bases). CDR1 is ENHRY and CDR2 is SYGVKD in the germline V gene. V lost 4 bases and J 2 bases, leaving 18 bases between the germline ends. The CDR3 is 18 amino acids. CDR3 DNA: TGTGCCATCAGTGGCACGGGACTTACGGAGACTGGGGCCAACGTCCTGACTTTC. It yields the protein CAISGTGLTETGANVLTF.

The chain combines TRBV6-5 with TRBJ2-1; the match to TRBD2 covers 7 bases. The germline V gene has CDR1 MNHEY and CDR2 SVGAGI. J was trimmed by 9 bases and V by 5 bases; bases with no gene match: 10. CDR3 length: 14 residues. CDR3 sequence: CASSPRLGEGEQFF. The CDR3 DNA reads TGTGCCAGCAGTCCCCGACTAGGGGAGGGTGAGCAGTTCTTC.

V usage is TRBV6-5 and J usage is TRBJ1-5; possible D gene TRBD1, 6 bases. CDR1 is MNHEY and CDR2 is SVGAGI in the germline V gene. Trimming shortened V by 7 bases and J by 5 bases, and 12 bases separated the two germline ends. This CDR3 spans 13 amino acids. CDR3 sequence (DNA): TGTGCCAGCACAAGGGGGGGGGATCAGCCCCAGCATTTT. It translates to CASTRGGDQPQHF.

The chain carries TRBV7-6 and TRBJ2-1; 9 bases map to TRBD2. V trimming: 5 bases; J trimming: 1 base; junction bases outside the gene matches: 12. This CDR3 spans 18 amino acids. Germline CDR1 is SGHVS and CDR2 is FNYEAQ. CDR3 amino acids: CASSGLAGIFTSYNEQFF. CDR3 DNA sequence: TGTGCCAGCAGCGGTCTAGCGGGAATCTTTACTTCCTACAATGAGCAGTTCTTC.

The V and J genes are TRBV20-1 and TRBJ1-2; D gene uncertain. Deletions cut 3 bases from V and 4 bases from J, with 9 bases between. Germline-derived CDR1 and CDR2 are DFQATT and SNEGSKA (reference sequence). This CDR3 contains 12 residues. CDR3 protein: CSASSVLYGYTF. Here the CDR3 DNA reads TGCAGTGCTAGTTCCGTTCTCTATGGCTACACCTTC.

There are a few counts of this clone. The rearrangement joins TRBV19 to TRBJ1-1; no definite D call. The V and J ends lost 5 bases and 6 bases respectively, with 16 bases between them. CDR1 LNHDA and CDR2 SQIVND come from the germline V gene (reference sequence). CDR3 size: 14 residues. The chain's CDR3 is CASSDSPISAEAFF. For the CDR3, the DNA is TGTGCCAGTAGTGATTCTCCGATAAGCGCTGAAGCTTTCTTT.